This T cell receptor beta chain was profiled in a study of blood T cell repertoires in COVID-19. Study-wide background: COVID-19 samples collected from the United States, Italy and Spain covered acute and convalescent phases. PBMCs, B-cell-depleted T cells, or T cells were the source of the cDNA or gDNA that made up the material.

Study processing details: For nucleated cells, counts were estimated from reference gene primer amplification. Produced via immunoSEQ multiplex PCR; TCRdb's table is partial and in-frame only. V, J and clone size derive from that table, while D and trimming were established from the DNA sequence. There are 150,000 or so clones in the sample; 80% to 90% occur only once, and 15% lies in the top ten. Germline CDR1 is SGHNT and CDR2 is YYREEE (reference sequence). This CDR3 contains 18 residues. Trimming removed 4 bases from V and 1 base from J, with 20 bases in between. The specimen was peripheral blood. The sequence was obtained from a middle-aged woman with acute or convalescent COVID-19. The rearrangement links TRBV5-4 to TRBJ2-2, with no clear D. CDR3 in amino acids: CASSRSLAVLQNTGELFF. The CDR3 region has the DNA TGTGCCAGCAGCCGATCATTGGCGGTCCTCCAGAACACCGGGGAGCTGTTTTTT.